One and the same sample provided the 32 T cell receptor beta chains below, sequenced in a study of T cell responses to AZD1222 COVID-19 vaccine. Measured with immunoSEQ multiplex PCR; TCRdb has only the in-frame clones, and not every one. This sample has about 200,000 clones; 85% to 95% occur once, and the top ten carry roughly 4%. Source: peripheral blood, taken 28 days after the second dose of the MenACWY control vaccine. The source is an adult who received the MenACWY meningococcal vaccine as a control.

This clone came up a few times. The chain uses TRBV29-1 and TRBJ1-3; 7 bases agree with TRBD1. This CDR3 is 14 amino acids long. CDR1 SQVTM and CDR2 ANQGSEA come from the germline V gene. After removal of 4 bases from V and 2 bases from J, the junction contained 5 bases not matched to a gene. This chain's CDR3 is CSVGLGQAGNTIYF. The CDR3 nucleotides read TGCAGCGTTGGCTTAGGACAGGCTGGAAACACCATATATTTT. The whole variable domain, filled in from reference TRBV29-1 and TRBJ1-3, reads SAVISQKPSRDICQRGTSLTIQCQVDSQVTMMFWYRQQPGQSLTLIATANQGSEATYESGFVIDKFPISRPNLTFSTLTVSNMSPEDSSIYLCSVGLGQAGNTIYFGEGSWLTVV.

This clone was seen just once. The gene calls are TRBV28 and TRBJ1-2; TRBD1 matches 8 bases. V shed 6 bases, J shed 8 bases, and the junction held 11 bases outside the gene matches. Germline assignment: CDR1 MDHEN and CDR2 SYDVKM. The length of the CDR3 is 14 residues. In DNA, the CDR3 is TGTGCCAGCAGGCCAGCAGGGGGCGCGTGGGGCTACACCTTC. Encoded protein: CASRPAGGAWGYTF.

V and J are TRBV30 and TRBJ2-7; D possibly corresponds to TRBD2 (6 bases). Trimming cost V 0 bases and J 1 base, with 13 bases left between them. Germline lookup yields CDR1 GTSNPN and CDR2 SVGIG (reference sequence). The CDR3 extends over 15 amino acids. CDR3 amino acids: CAWSVGTVASYEQYF. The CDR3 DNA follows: TGTGCCTGGAGTGTAGGGACTGTAGCATCCTACGAGCAGTACTTC.

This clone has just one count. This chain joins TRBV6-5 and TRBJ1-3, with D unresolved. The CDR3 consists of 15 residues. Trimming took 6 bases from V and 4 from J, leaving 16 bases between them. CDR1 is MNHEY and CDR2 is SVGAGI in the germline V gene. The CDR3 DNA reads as TGTGCCAGCAGGGTATACAGAAACGACGGAAACACCATATATTTT. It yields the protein CASRVYRNDGNTIYF.

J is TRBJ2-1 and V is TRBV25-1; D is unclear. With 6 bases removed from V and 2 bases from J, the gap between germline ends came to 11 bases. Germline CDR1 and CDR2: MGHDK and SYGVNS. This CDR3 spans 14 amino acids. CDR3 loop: CASSHREAYNEQFF. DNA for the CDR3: TGTGCCAGCAGCCATAGGGAAGCCTACAATGAGCAGTTCTTC.

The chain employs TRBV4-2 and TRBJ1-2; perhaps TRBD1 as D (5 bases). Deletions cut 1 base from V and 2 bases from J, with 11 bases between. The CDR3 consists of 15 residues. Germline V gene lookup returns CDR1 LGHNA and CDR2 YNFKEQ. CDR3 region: CASSQGAEGNYGYTF. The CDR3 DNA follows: TGTGCCAGCAGCCAAGGGGCGGAGGGGAACTATGGCTACACCTTC.

Here the CDR3 reads CASSRGQGKPQHF. The CDR3 coding sequence is TGTGCCAGCAGTCGTGGACAGGGGAAGCCCCAGCATTTT. The chain has TRBV5-6 and TRBJ1-5; 9 nucleotides match TRBD1. This CDR3 has 13 residues. CDR1 is SGHDT, CDR2 YYEEEE, per germline. The V segment lost 5 bases and the J segment 8 bases; nucleotides outside the gene matches: 5.

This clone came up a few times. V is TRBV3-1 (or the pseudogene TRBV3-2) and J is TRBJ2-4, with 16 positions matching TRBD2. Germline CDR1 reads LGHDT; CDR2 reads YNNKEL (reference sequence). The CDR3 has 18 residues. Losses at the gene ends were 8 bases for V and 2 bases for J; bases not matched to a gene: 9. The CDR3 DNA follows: TGTGCCAGCGGCTCGGGGACTAGCGGGAGGGCCTCCAAAAACATTCAGTACTTC. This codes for CASGSGTSGRASKNIQYF.

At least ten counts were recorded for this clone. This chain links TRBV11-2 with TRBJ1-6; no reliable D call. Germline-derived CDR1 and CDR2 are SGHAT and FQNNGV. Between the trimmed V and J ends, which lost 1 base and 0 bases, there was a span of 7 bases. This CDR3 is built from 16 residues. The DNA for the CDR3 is TGTGCCAGCAGCTTAGTGGGAGACTCCTATAATTCACCCCTCCACTTT. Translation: CASSLVGDSYNSPLHF.

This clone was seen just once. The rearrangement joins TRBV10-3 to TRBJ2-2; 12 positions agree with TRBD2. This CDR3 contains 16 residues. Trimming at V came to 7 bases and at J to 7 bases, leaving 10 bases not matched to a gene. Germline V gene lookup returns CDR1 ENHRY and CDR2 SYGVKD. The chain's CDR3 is CAITKLAGGDGGELFF. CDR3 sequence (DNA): TGTGCCATCACTAAACTAGCGGGAGGTGATGGCGGGGAGCTGTTTTTT.

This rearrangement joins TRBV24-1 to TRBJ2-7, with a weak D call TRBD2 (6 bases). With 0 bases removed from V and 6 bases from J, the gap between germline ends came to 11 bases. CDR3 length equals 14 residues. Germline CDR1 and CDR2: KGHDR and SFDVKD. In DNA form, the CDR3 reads TGTGCCACCAGTGATTTGGGAGGGAATGGCGAGCAGTACTTC. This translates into CATSDLGGNGEQYF.

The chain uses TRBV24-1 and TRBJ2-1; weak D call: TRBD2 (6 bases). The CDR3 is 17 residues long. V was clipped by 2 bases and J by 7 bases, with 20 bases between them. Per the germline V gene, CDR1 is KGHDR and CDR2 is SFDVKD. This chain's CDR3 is CATSDSPPAQAGNEQFF. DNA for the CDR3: TGTGCCACCAGTGATTCCCCACCAGCCCAGGCGGGGAATGAGCAGTTCTTC.

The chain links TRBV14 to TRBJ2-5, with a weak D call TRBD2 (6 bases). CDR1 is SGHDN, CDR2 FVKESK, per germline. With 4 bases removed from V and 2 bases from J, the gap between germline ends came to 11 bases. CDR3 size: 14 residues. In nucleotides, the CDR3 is TGTGCCAGCAGCCCCCGGGACTTTCAAGAGACCCAGTACTTC. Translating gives CASSPRDFQETQYF.

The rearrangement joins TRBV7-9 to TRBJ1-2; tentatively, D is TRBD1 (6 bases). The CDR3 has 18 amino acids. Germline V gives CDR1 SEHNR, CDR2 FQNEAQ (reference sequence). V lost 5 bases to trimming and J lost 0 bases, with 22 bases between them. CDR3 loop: CASSASVFTGSTNYGYTF. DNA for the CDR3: TGTGCCAGCAGCGCCTCCGTTTTTACAGGGTCGACTAACTATGGCTACACCTTC.

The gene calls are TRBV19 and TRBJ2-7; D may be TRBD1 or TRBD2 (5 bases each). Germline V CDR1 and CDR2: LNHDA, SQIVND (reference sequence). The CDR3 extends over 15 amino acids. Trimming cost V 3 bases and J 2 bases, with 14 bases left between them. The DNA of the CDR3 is TGTGCCAGTAGTATTTCCGGGACGACTACCTACGAGCAGTACTTC. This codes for CASSISGTTTYEQYF.

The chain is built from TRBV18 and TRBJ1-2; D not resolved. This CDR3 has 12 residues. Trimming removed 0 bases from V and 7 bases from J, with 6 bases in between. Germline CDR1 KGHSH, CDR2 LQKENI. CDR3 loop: CASSPPRAGYTF. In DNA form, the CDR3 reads TGTGCCAGCTCACCACCCCGGGCTGGCTACACCTTC.

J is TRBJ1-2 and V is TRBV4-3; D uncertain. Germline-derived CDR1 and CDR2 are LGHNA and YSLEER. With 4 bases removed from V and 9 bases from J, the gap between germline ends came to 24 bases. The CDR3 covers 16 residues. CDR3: CASSPNNVERTASYTF. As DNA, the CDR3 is TGCGCCAGCAGCCCGAACAACGTGGAACGGACGGCCAGCTACACCTTC.

This chain's CDR3 is CASSLVPLRMSEQFF. The CDR3 nucleotides read TGTGCCAGCAGCTTAGTCCCCCTTAGGATGAGTGAGCAGTTCTTC. This rearrangement joins TRBV11-3 to TRBJ2-1; D gene unclear. Trimming removed 1 base at V and 9 bases at J, with 16 bases between. CDR1 is SGHNT and CDR2 is YENEEA in the germline V gene. CDR3 length: 15 residues.

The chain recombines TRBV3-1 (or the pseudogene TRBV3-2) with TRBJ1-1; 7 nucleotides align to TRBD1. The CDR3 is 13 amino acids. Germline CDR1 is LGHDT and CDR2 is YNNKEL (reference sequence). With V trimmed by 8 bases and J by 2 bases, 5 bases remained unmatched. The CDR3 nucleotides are TGTGCCAGCCACCACAGGGGTAACACTGAAGCTTTCTTT. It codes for CASHHRGNTEAFF.

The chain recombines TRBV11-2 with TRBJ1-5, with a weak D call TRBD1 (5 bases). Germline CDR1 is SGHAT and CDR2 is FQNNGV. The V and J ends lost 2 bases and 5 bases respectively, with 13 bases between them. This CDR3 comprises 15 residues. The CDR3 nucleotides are TGTGCCAGCAGCTTATGGAGGAGGGGATATCAGCCCCAGCATTTT. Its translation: CASSLWRRGYQPQHF.

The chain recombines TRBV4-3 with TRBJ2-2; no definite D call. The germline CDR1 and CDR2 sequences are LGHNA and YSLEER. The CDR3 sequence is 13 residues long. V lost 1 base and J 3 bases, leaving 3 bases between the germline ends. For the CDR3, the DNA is TGCGCCAGCAGCCAAGTAGACACCGGGGAGCTGTTTTTT. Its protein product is CASSQVDTGELFF.

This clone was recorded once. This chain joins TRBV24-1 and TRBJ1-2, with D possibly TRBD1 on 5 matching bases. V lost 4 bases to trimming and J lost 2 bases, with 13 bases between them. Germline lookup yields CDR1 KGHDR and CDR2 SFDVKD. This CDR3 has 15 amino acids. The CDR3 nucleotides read TGTGCCACCAGTGACGGACAAGGAGGAAACTATGGCTACACCTTC. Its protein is CATSDGQGGNYGYTF.

The CDR3 spells CSVGNPGLAGGIAGELFF. The CDR3 DNA reads as TGCAGCGTTGGTAATCCGGGACTAGCGGGAGGGATTGCCGGGGAGCTGTTTTTT. This chain joins TRBV29-1 and TRBJ2-2, with TRBD2 identical over 16 bases. CDR3 length: 18 residues. V shed 4 bases and J 6 bases; nucleotides not matched to a gene: 11. Per germline, CDR1 SQVTM and CDR2 ANQGSEA.

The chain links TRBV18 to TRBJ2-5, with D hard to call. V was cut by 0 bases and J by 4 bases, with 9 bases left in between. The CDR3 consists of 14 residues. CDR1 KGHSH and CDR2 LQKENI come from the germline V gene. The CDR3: CASSPPVRVETQYF. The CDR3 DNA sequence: TGTGCCAGCTCACCACCGGTCCGGGTAGAGACCCAGTACTTC.

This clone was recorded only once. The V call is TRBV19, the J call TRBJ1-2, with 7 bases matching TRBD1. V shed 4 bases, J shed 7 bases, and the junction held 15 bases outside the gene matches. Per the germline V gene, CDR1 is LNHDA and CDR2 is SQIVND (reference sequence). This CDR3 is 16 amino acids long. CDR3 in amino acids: CASSRQDRPLSGGYTF. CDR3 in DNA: TGTGCCAGTAGTAGACAGGACAGGCCTCTTTCCGGTGGCTACACCTTC.

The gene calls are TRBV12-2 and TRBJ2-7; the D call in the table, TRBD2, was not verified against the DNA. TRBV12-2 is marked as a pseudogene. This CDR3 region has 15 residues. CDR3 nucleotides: TGTGCAAGTCGCGTACCCGGGACTCTCTCCTACGAGCAGTACTTC. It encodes CASRVPGTLSYEQYF.

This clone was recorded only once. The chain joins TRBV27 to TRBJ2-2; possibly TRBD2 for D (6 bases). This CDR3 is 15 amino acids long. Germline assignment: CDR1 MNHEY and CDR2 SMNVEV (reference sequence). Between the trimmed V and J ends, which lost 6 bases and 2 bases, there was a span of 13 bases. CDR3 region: CASSPAAGNTGELFF. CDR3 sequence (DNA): TGTGCCAGCAGCCCTGCGGCGGGAAACACCGGGGAGCTGTTTTTT.

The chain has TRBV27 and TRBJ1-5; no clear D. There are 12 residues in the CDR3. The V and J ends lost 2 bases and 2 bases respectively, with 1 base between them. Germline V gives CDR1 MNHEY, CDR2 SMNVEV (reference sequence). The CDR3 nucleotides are TGTGCCAGCAGTTTAGGCAATCAGCCCCAGCATTTT. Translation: CASSLGNQPQHF.

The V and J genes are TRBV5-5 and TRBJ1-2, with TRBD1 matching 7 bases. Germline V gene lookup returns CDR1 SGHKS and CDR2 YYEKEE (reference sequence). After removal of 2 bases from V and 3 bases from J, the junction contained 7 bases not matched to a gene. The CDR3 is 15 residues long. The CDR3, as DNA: TGTGCCAGCAGCTTATTAAACAGGGGTTACTATGGCTACACCTTC. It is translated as CASSLLNRGYYGYTF.

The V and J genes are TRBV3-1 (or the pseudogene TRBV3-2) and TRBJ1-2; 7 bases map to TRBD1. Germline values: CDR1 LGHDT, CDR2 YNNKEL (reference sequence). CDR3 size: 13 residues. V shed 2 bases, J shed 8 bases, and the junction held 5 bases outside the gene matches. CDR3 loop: CASSQYGTEGYTF. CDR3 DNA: TGTGCCAGCAGCCAATACGGGACAGAAGGCTACACCTTC.

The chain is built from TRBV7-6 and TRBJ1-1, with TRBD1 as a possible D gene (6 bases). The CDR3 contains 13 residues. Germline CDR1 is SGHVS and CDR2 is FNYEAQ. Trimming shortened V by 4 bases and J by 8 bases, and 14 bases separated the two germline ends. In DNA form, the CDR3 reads TGTGCCAGCAGCTCCGCGAGAGGGGGGGAAGCTTTCTTT. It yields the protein CASSSARGGEAFF.

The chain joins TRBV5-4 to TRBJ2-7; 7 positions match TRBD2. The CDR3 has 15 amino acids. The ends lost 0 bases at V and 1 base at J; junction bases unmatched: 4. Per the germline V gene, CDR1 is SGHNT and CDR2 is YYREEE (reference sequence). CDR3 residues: CASSLAGGGSYEQYF. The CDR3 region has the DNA TGTGCCAGCAGCTTGGCTGGCGGGGGTTCCTACGAGCAGTACTTC.